Here is one TCR beta chain with its context. The antigen is unknown. The sample originates from a study of glioma-infiltrating T cells after dendritic cell vaccination. Study-level information: Dendritic cells derived from monocytes and pulsed with autologous tumor lysate formed the vaccine.

Selection required adequate fresh-frozen tumor tissue plus more than two years' survival data. The CDR3 consists of 14 residues. Germline V gene lookup returns CDR1 SNHLY and CDR2 FYNNEI. J lost 7 bases, V lost 6 bases, and 4 bases had no gene match. The PCR used 60 V beta and 13 J beta primers. Produced via immunoSEQ multiplex PCR; TCRdb's table is partial and in-frame only. In the table there are around 96,000 clones, around 80% of which are singletons. Study-level findings and limits: Patients with more pretreatment TILs had longer time to progression and survival.

The V gene is TRBV2, the J gene TRBJ1-6; 9 bases match TRBD1. This sequence originates from a human donor with glioblastoma. The sample in question was blood, obtained before dendritic cell vaccination. The CDR3 loop is CASRTDRGNSPLHF. The CDR3 DNA follows: TGTGCCAGCAGAACGGACAGGGGAAATTCACCCCTCCACTTT.